The text below deals with one TCR beta chain. Antigen unknown. This sample was taken from a study of cytomegalovirus exposure and HLA in healthy donors. Findings and caveats of the study: Researchers catalogued about 150 TCR beta chains as cytomegalovirus-associated. In an earlier analysis, productive rearrangement rates for most beta V segments clustered near 87% or 30%.

CDR3 size: 13 residues. V dropped 0 bases and J dropped 8 bases, with 8 bases sitting between them. Germline V gives CDR1 SGHAT, CDR2 FQNNGV. The PCR made use of 60 Vbeta and 13 Jbeta primers. Produced via immunoSEQ multiplex PCR; TCRdb's table is partial and in-frame only. The sample yields around 90,000 clones, roughly 80% seen once. The rearrangement joins TRBV11-2 to TRBJ2-1; D gene uncertain. The material sequenced was PBMCs. This receptor was identified in a man aged 25 to 45 in good health and CMV-seronegative. The CDR3 nucleotides read TGTGCCAGCAGCTTAGATCGCGGCGATGAGCAGTTCTTC. It yields the protein CASSLDRGDEQFF.